The 24 T cell receptor beta chains below all came from one sample that was sequenced in a study of blood T cell repertoires in COVID-19 (dated by TCRdb to the early 2020s). Receptor amplification or capture employed the immunoSEQ multiplex PCR assay. The table was pulled from immuneACCESS by TCRdb, which kept in-frame rearrangements only. Such tables lose some clones; where checked, under half of the loss comes from unresolved V genes, and the rest has no known cause. This sample is represented by hundreds of thousands of clones; 88% of them were singletons. Together, the top ten hold roughly 12% of the sample. Sequencing was carried out using peripheral blood. The origin of the receptors is a woman in her forties or fifties with COVID-19, enrolled during active disease.

The CDR3 DNA sequence: TGTGCCAGCGTCCGGGACACCGCCTCCTACGAGCAGTACTTC. Translating gives CASVRDTASYEQYF. The rearrangement links TRBV28 to TRBJ2-7, with D possibly TRBD1 on 6 matching bases. CDR1 MDHEN and CDR2 SYDVKM come from the germline V gene. The V end lost 8 bases, the J end lost 0 bases, and 14 bases lay between the germline ends. The CDR3 is made up of 14 amino acids. Using reference TRBV28 and TRBJ2-7 for the parts outside the CDR3, the full variable domain is DVKVTQSSRYLVKRTGEKVFLECVQDMDHENMFWYRQDPGLGLRLIYFSYDVKMKEKGDIPEGYSVSREKKERFSLILESASTNQTSMYLCASVRDTASYEQYFGPGTRLTVT.

The chain combines TRBV6-5 with TRBJ2-7; D may be TRBD1 (7 bases). Germline CDR1 reads MNHEY; CDR2 reads SVGAGI. The V and J ends lost 6 bases and 7 bases respectively, with 22 bases between them. There are 15 residues in the CDR3. The CDR3 DNA reads TGTGCCAGCAGCCCCGCGGGACAGAGGATCAAGGAGCAGTACTTC. Its protein is CASSPAGQRIKEQYF.

The gene calls are TRBV18 and TRBJ2-1, with D perhaps TRBD2 (5 bases). This CDR3 has 12 amino acids. The V and J ends lost 6 bases and 9 bases respectively, with 12 bases between them. Germline V lookup: CDR1 KGHSH, CDR2 LQKENI. The CDR3 coding sequence is TGTGCCAGCTCGGAGGTGTGGAGTGAGCAGTTCTTC. It specifies CASSEVWSEQFF.

This chain uses TRBV5-1 with TRBJ1-2; TRBD1 is a possible D gene (5 bases). Germline CDR1 SGHRS, CDR2 YFSETQ. The CDR3 runs 16 residues. V was shortened by 0 bases and J by 8 bases, with 20 bases between the two germline ends. CDR3 in DNA: TGCGCCAGCAGCTTGGTGGGGACTGATTTGAACGGCGGCTACACCTTC. Protein: CASSLVGTDLNGGYTF.

The V call is TRBV19, the J call TRBJ2-7; weak D call: TRBD1 (6 bases). CDR1 is LNHDA and CDR2 is SQIVND in the germline V gene (reference sequence). V was cut by 0 bases and J by 1 base, with 7 bases left in between. CDR3 length equals 14 residues. CDR3 nucleotides: TGTGCCAGTAGTATAGACAGGGGATCCTACGAGCAGTACTTC. Translated: CASSIDRGSYEQYF.

The CDR3 bases are TGTGCCAGCAGTTTTACAGCGGGGGGACCGGGGGCCAACGTCCTGACTTTC. This codes for CASSFTAGGPGANVLTF. The chain couples TRBV27 to TRBJ2-6; TRBD2 matches at 9 bases. The trim removed 3 bases at V and 4 bases at J, leaving 7 bases unmatched. The germline gives CDR1 MNHEY, CDR2 SMNVEV (reference sequence). The CDR3 consists of 17 residues. The full variable domain, completed using reference TRBV27 and TRBJ2-6, is EAQVTQNPRYLITVTGKKLTVTCSQNMNHEYMSWYRQDPGLGLRQIYYSMNVEVTDKGDVPEGYKVSRKEKRNFPLILESPSPNQTSLYFCASSFTAGGPGANVLTFGAGSRLTVL.

The sample holds a few counts of this clone. The CDR3 loop reads CASTKARENYGYTF. CDR3 bases: TGTGCCAGCACCAAGGCCCGGGAGAACTATGGCTACACCTTC. This chain uses TRBV9 with TRBJ1-2; D is ambiguous. This CDR3 spans 14 amino acids. Germline V gene lookup returns CDR1 SGDLS and CDR2 YYNGEE. V was pared by 6 bases and J by 2 bases, with 14 bases between.

The chain uses TRBV3-1 (or the pseudogene TRBV3-2) and TRBJ1-5, with D perhaps matching TRBD1 (6 bases). The CDR3 consists of 17 residues. The germline CDR1 and CDR2 sequences are LGHDT and YNNKEL (reference sequence). The V and J ends lost 1 base and 0 bases respectively, with 13 bases between them. The CDR3 region is CASSQGAGATSNQPQHF. CDR3 DNA sequence: TGTGCCAGCAGCCAAGGGGCAGGGGCCACTAGCAATCAGCCCCAGCATTTT.

The V and J genes are TRBV10-2 and TRBJ2-2, with D unclear. The CDR3 length is 15 residues. The V gene lost 6 bases and the J gene lost 3 bases, with 14 bases spanning the gap. The germline gives CDR1 WSHSY, CDR2 SAAADI. CDR3 loop: CASSLAVMDTGELFF. In DNA form, the CDR3 reads TGCGCCAGCAGCCTCGCGGTCATGGACACCGGGGAGCTGTTTTTT.

V is TRBV6-7 and J is TRBJ2-7; maybe TRBD2 (6 bases). TRBV6-7 is marked as an open reading frame, function uncertain. This CDR3 has 18 residues. Trimming removed 0 bases at V and 4 bases at J, with 22 bases between. CDR3 DNA: TGTGCCAGCAGTTACTCCCCGCCCTCGGGGGTAGTTACGTACGAGCAGTACTTC. Its translation: CASSYSPPSGVVTYEQYF.

The J gene is TRBJ2-3, the V gene TRBV5-1; possible D gene TRBD1, 5 bases. This CDR3 has 14 amino acids. CDR1 is SGHRS, CDR2 YFSETQ, per germline. V gave up 0 bases and J gave up 6 bases, with 11 bases separating them. In DNA form, the CDR3 reads TGCGCCAGCAGCTTGGCGCAGGGCAGGGATACGCAGTATTTT. It specifies CASSLAQGRDTQYF.

This sequence joins TRBV7-9 and TRBJ2-7; 7 bases are shared with TRBD2. The V gene end was trimmed by 0 bases and the J gene end by 6 bases; junction bases not matched to a gene: 8. Germline V lookup: CDR1 SEHNR, CDR2 FQNEAQ (reference sequence). The CDR3 totals 15 residues. The CDR3 bases are TGTGCCAGCAGCTTAGCGGGAAGACGGGGGGTCGAGCAGTACTTC. Translating gives CASSLAGRRGVEQYF.

The chain has TRBV3-1 (or the pseudogene TRBV3-2) and TRBJ1-2, with a weak D call TRBD1 (6 bases). The CDR3 spans 14 residues. Trimming took 4 bases from V and 4 from J, leaving 13 bases between them. CDR1 is LGHDT, CDR2 YNNKEL, per germline (reference sequence). The CDR3 bases are TGTGCCAGCAGCCCCTTAGACAGGATCTATGGCTACACCTTC. This sequence encodes CASSPLDRIYGYTF.

The chain carries TRBV6-5 and TRBJ1-2; a weak D match, TRBD1 (6 bases). This CDR3 spans 16 amino acids. CDR1 and CDR2 (germline): MNHEY, SVGAGI. V lost 0 bases to trimming and J lost 0 bases, with 11 bases between them. CDR3 sequence (DNA): TGTGCCAGCAGTTACTCGAGGCAGGGGACTAACTATGGCTACACCTTC. Protein product: CASSYSRQGTNYGYTF.

The rearrangement joins TRBV27 to TRBJ2-6, with 7 bases matching TRBD1. The CDR3 loop spans 17 amino acids. From germline, CDR1 is MNHEY and CDR2 SMNVEV (reference sequence). V trimming: 6 bases; J trimming: 4 bases; junction bases outside the gene matches: 12. CDR3 DNA sequence: TGTGCCAGCAGCTTAATGGACAGGTTTGGAGGGGCCAACGTCCTGACTTTC. Its translation: CASSLMDRFGGANVLTF.

This clone was detected only a few times. The V gene is TRBV6-5, the J gene TRBJ1-1; perhaps TRBD1 as D (5 bases). This CDR3 is built from 13 residues. V dropped 7 bases and J dropped 8 bases, with 17 bases sitting between them. The germline V gene encodes CDR1 MNHEY and CDR2 SVGAGI. DNA for the CDR3: TGTGCCAGCACCGCCGGGACTTGGGCCGAAGCTTTCTTT. The encoded protein is CASTAGTWAEAFF.

The V call is TRBV5-5, the J call TRBJ2-1, with D perhaps TRBD2 (6 bases). The germline CDR1 and CDR2 sequences are SGHKS and YYEKEE (reference sequence). The CDR3 has 15 amino acids. The V and J ends lost 1 base and 4 bases respectively, with 12 bases between them. The CDR3 loop reads CASSLFGGAYNEQFF. In DNA, the CDR3 is TGTGCCAGCAGCTTGTTCGGGGGAGCTTACAATGAGCAGTTCTTC.

This clone was seen a few times. The rearrangement links TRBV7-2 to TRBJ2-1, with 10 bases that match TRBD2. This CDR3 region has 16 residues. The germline CDR1 and CDR2 sequences are SGHTA and FQGNSA. Trimming removed 3 bases from V and 3 bases from J; junction bases left unmatched: 5. The CDR3 sequence: CASSFYASGGYNEQFF. The CDR3 bases are TGTGCCAGCAGCTTTTACGCTAGCGGGGGCTACAATGAGCAGTTCTTC. The whole variable domain, filled in from reference TRBV7-2 and TRBJ2-1, reads GAGVSQSPSNKVTEKGKDVELRCDPISGHTALYWYRQSLGQGLEFLIYFQGNSAPDKSGLPSDRFSAERTGGSVSTLTIQRTQQEDSAVYLCASSFYASGGYNEQFFGPGTRLTVL.

The chain employs TRBV5-1 and TRBJ1-6, with TRBD1 matching 10 bases. This CDR3 has 18 amino acids. Germline trimming cut 3 bases from V and 2 bases from J; bases unmatched to any gene: 8. Germline V gene sequence: CDR1 SGHRS, CDR2 YFSETQ. The CDR3 sequence is CASSSDRGQNPYNSPLHF. The CDR3 DNA follows: TGCGCCAGCAGCTCTGACAGGGGGCAAAATCCCTATAATTCACCCCTCCACTTT.

This chain uses TRBV19 with TRBJ2-2, with TRBD2 as a possible D gene (5 bases). Trimming left V 7 bases short and J 5 bases short, with 14 bases between. Germline-derived CDR1 and CDR2 are LNHDA and SQIVND (reference sequence). CDR3 size: 14 residues. CDR3 nucleotide sequence: TGTGCCAGTAATCCTCGGGGAGCTACCGGGGAGCTGTTTTTT. Protein sequence: CASNPRGATGELFF. Looking up the rest from reference TRBV19 and TRBJ2-2 gives the full variable domain: DGGITQSPKYLFRKEGQNVTLSCEQNLNHDAMYWYRQDPGQGLRLIYYSQIVNDFQKGDIAEGYSVSREKKESFPLTVTSAQKNPTAFYLCASNPRGATGELFFGEGSRLTVL.

J is TRBJ1-4 and V is TRBV13; perhaps TRBD1 as D (6 bases). The CDR3 length is 16 residues. Trimming shortened V by 4 bases and J by 3 bases, and 15 bases separated the two germline ends. CDR1 is PRHDT and CDR2 is FYEKMQ in the germline V gene (reference sequence). The DNA for the CDR3 is TGTGCCAGCAGCTACACAGGGTTGGGAGCTAATGAAAAACTGTTTTTT. Protein product: CASSYTGLGANEKLFF.

This clone came up a few times. The chain is built from TRBV5-1 and TRBJ1-2; the match to TRBD1 covers 8 bases. CDR1 and CDR2 (germline): SGHRS, YFSETQ. The CDR3 loop spans 15 amino acids. V shed 4 bases, J shed 3 bases, and the junction held 8 bases outside the gene matches. The CDR3 DNA follows: TGCGCCAGCAGCCCACGGACAGGGACCGACTATGGCTACACCTTC. It specifies CASSPRTGTDYGYTF. Together with reference TRBV5-1 and TRBJ1-2, the CDR3 gives the full variable domain: KAGVTQTPRYLIKTRGQQVTLSCSPISGHRSVSWYQQTPGQGLQFLFEYFSETQRNKGNFPGRFSGRQFSNSRSEMNVSTLELGDSALYLCASSPRTGTDYGYTFGSGTRLTVV.

The chain is built from TRBV6-2 or TRBV6-3 and TRBJ2-5; weak D call: TRBD1 (5 bases). V was cut by 3 bases and J by 5 bases, with 13 bases left in between. Germline CDR1 MNHEY, CDR2 SVGEGT. This CDR3 region has 14 residues. CDR3 nucleotides: TGTGCCAGCAGTTATGATTTCAGGGCTGAGACCCAGTACTTC. Its protein is CASSYDFRAETQYF.

This rearrangement joins TRBV19 to TRBJ2-3, with TRBD1 identical over 9 bases. Trimming took 4 bases from V and 1 from J; bases not matched to a gene: 3. The CDR3 runs 15 residues. Germline loops: CDR1 LNHDA, CDR2 SQIVND (reference sequence). CDR3: CASSTGTGRTDTQYF. The CDR3 DNA follows: TGTGCCAGTAGTACCGGGACAGGGCGCACAGATACGCAGTATTTT.